Described below is a single T cell receptor (beta chain) sequence and its context. This sample was included in a study of T cell changes during pregnancy in multiple sclerosis. Clones were read by immunoSEQ multiplex PCR, and TCRdb kept only the in-frame ones, dropping some. The sample lists some 100,000 clones, around 93% occurring once. Trimming took 3 bases from V and 4 from J; bases not matched to a gene: 13. There are 18 residues in the CDR3. Germline CDR1 PRHDT, CDR2 FYEKMQ (reference sequence). The receptor was derived from a female donor with multiple sclerosis, enrolled in a pregnancy study. The sequenced sample was peripheral blood, obtained before pregnancy. This chain connects TRBV13 to TRBJ2-7; 12 positions match TRBD2. Here the CDR3 reads CASSLLRLAGEDRYEQYF. DNA for the CDR3: TGTGCCAGCAGCTTGCTACGACTAGCGGGAGAAGATCGTTACGAGCAGTACTTC.